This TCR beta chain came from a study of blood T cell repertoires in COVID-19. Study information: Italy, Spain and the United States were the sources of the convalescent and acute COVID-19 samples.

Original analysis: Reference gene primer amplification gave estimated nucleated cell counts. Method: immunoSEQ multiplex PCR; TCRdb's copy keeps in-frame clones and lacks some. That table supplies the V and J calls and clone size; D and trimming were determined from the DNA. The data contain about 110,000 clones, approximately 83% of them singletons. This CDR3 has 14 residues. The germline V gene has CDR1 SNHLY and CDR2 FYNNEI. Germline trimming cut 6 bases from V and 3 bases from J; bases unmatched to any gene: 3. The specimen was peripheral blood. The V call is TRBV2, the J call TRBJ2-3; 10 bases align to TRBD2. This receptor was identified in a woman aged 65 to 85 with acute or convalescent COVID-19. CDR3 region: CASRKGLATDTQYF. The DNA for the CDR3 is TGTGCCAGCAGGAAGGGACTAGCGACAGATACGCAGTATTTT.